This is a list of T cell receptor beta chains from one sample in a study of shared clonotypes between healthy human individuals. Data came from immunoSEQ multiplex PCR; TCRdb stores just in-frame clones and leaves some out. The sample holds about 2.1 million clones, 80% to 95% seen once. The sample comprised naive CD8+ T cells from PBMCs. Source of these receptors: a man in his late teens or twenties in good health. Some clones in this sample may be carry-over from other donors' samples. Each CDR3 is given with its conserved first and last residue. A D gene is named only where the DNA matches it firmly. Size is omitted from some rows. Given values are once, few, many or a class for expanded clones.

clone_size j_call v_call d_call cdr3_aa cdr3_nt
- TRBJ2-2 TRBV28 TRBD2 CASSFRGRTGELFF TGTGCCAGCAGTTTTCGCGGGAGAACCGGGGAGCTGTTTTTT
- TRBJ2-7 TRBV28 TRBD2 CASSSLTSGKSYEQYF TGTGCCAGCAGTTCTCTTACTAGCGGGAAGTCCTACGAGCAGTACTTC
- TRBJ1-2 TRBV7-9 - CASSPREGDGYTF TGTGCCAGCAGCCCCAGGGAGGGGGATGGCTACACCTTC
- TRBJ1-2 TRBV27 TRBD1 CASSNVGTGLYGYTF TGTGCCAGCAGTAACGTTGGGACAGGGCTATATGGCTACACCTTC
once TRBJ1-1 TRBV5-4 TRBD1 CASSLGQGWGTEAFF TGTGCCAGCAGCTTAGGACAGGGATGGGGCACTGAAGCTTTCTTT
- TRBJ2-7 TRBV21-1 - CASSKVSGRYEQYF TGTGCCAGCAGCAAAGTTTCAGGGAGGTACGAGCAGTACTTC
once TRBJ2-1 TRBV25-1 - CASSTFGIINEQFF TGTGCCAGCAGCACATTTGGGATTATCAATGAGCAGTTCTTC
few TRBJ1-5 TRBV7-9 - CASSSTQNSNQPQHF TGTGCCAGCAGTTCTACACAGAATAGCAATCAGCCCCAGCATTTT
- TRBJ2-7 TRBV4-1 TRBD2 CASSWRLARSYEQYF TGCGCCAGCAGCTGGCGACTAGCGCGATCCTACGAGCAGTACTTC
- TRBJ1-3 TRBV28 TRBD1 CASEIGTGAGNTIYF TGTGCCAGCGAGATTGGGACAGGGGCAGGAAACACCATATATTTT
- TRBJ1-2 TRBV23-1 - CAGQYSHYGYTF TGCGCCGGCCAGTACAGTCACTATGGCTACACCTTC
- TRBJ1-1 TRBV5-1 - CASSTVGTRNTEAFF TGCGCCAGCAGCACCGTGGGGACCCGGAACACTGAAGCTTTCTTT
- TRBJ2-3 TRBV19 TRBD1 CASSPYALGQPGTDTQYF TGTGCCAGTAGTCCCTATGCCCTGGGACAGCCAGGCACAGATACGCAGTATTTT
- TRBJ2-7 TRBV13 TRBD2 CASSLQASGSRYEQYF TGTGCCAGCAGCCTACAAGCTAGCGGGAGTCGGTACGAGCAGTACTTC
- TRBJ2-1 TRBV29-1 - CSVVAQYNEQFF TGCAGCGTTGTAGCCCAATACAATGAGCAGTTCTTC
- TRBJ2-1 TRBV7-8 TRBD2 CASSPRLAGVVNEQFF TGTGCCAGCAGCCCCCGACTAGCGGGCGTAGTCAATGAGCAGTTCTTC
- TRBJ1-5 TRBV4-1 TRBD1 CASSHTPGQGDQPQHF TGCGCCAGCAGCCACACTCCGGGACAGGGGGATCAGCCCCAGCATTTT
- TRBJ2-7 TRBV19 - CASSIGGRREQYF TGTGCCAGTAGTATAGGAGGCCGGCGCGAGCAGTACTTC
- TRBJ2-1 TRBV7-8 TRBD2 CASSSILAGVYNEQFF TGTGCCAGCAGCTCAATTCTAGCGGGGGTGTATAATGAGCAGTTCTTC
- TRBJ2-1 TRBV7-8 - CASSLKGFSYNEQFF TGTGCCAGCAGCTTGAAAGGATTCTCCTACAATGAGCAGTTCTTC
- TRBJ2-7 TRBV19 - CASSIFGSYEQYF TGTGCCAGTAGTATATTCGGATCCTACGAGCAGTACTTC
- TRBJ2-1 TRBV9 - CASTGHGTPDNEQFF TGTGCCAGCACAGGGCATGGGACGCCCGACAATGAGCAGTTCTTC
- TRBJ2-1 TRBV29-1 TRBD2 CSVSAYAGGSYNEQFF TGCAGCGTTTCGGCTTATGCGGGAGGTTCCTACAATGAGCAGTTCTTC
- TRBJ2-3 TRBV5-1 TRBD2 CASSPEALAGVSTDTQYF TGCGCCAGCAGCCCCGAAGCCCTAGCGGGAGTAAGCACAGATACGCAGTATTTT
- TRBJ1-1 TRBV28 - CASSPVAEMNTEAFF TGTGCCAGCAGTCCCGTGGCGGAGATGAACACTGAAGCTTTCTTT
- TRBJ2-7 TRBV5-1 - CASSLGGEQYF TGCGCCAGCAGCTTGGGGGGTGAGCAGTACTTC
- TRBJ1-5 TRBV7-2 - CASSLSLDQPQHF TGTGCCAGCAGCTTATCTCTGGATCAGCCCCAGCATTTT
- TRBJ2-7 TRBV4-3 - CASSQGTDSSYEQYF TGCGCCAGCAGCCAAGGGACAGACAGCTCCTACGAGCAGTACTTC